This T cell receptor (beta chain) was retrieved from a study of cytomegalovirus exposure and HLA in healthy donors (dated by TCRdb to 2016 to 2017). Broadly, across the study: In an earlier analysis of under 750 of the donors, 276 Gb of sequence data and about 110 million unique TCR beta sequences from 150 million to 200 million T cells were reported. An early release that covered about 640 HLA-typed donors contained approximately 320 gigabases of sequencing data and around 80 million unique TCR sequences. Of the roughly 400 genotyped donors, 65% to 90% were placed in the genetic ancestry cluster associated with self-reported Caucasian donors. The aim of the study was to test whether cataloging public T cell receptors could identify signatures of past pathogen exposure. The T cell repertoires of several hundred subjects were profiled by immunosequencing and related to cytomegalovirus serostatus. Besides the first cohort of around 670 subjects, a separate validation cohort made up of over 100 different subjects was used. To predict cytomegalovirus infection status, the study brought together high-throughput TCR immunosequencing, statistical association of individual TCRs with disease status, and machine learning. In a later analysis, previously published TCR beta repertoires from 600 to 850 donors were re-analyzed and high-resolution HLA genotyping was added so that TCR occurrence patterns could be studied. Rather than drawing on any new phenotypic data, the later analysis identified candidate immune exposures from TCR beta sequences and the way those sequences occurred across donors. An earlier analysis of more than 450 of the donors used high-throughput TCR beta sequencing to judge whether each TCR beta V gene segment behaved as functional or pseudogenic. Donor age, sex, ethnicity and CMV serostatus were compiled together with the repertoire data. A later genetic analysis took genome-wide SNP genotypes for about three fifths of the 666 donors and used that subset as a discovery cohort. All discovery cohort repertoires had been generated on a single sequencing platform. HLA typing included class I and class II loci at four-digit resolution. The number of donors typed differed by locus, with about 629-630 for A, B, C, DRB1 and DQB1, around 520 for DQA1, 600 to 610 for DPA1, and approximately 470 for DPB1. A handful of DR-DQ haplotypes were handled as single units for association and clustering because linkage in the cohort was strong. Among 398 genotyped donors of the cohort, an average of about 240,000 unique TCR beta nucleotide sequences was sequenced per donor, of which approximately 19% were non-productive. The study at large found these results: CMV serostatus was the only immune exposure information available for the cohort. In a later analysis, several top co-occurrence clusters were reported to appear linked to parvovirus B19, influenza, CMV and Epstein-Barr virus. According to a later analysis, most CMV-associated TCR beta chains appeared to be HLA-restricted, and the HLA associations seemed to be driven largely by CMV exposure. In a later genetic analysis, fewer N-insertions in productive TCRs were reported among donors in an Asian-associated ancestry cluster than the roughly 700-donor mean. Assigning TCR associations to individual alleles was difficult when HLA alleles, especially DR and DQ, strongly co-occurred. According to the authors, the approach could potentially be generalized to other disease states and immunological phenotypes. This cohort had only TCR beta chains sequenced, and the lack of alpha or paired-chain data limited which features could be detected. In a later analysis, HLA-associated TCR beta chains were found to be more clonally expanded and to have lower generation probabilities than equally common non-associated chains. In a later genetic analysis, a missense DCLRE1C variant was associated with V-gene and J-gene trimming of TCR beta chains, and the association was replicated in an independent cohort. The sequencing pipeline was judged likely to have produced a cluster of highly shared sequence variants as a technical artifact. Specific HLA alleles were associated with some 15,000 TCR beta sequences at a false discovery rate of 0.05 in a later analysis. A further reported finding was that TCR beta sequences accurately predicted the HLA-A and HLA-B alleles for most subjects in the first cohort. In an earlier analysis of roughly 560 of the donors, most TCR beta V segments were observed in productive rearrangements about 87% or about 30% of the time, broadly matching IMGT annotations. Across donors, most TCR sequences were observed very rarely, whereas some public TCRs were present in many individuals. Correlated functional status among segregating V segments might reflect linkage disequilibrium, but an unknown experimental factor could not be ruled out. Approximately 16 rarely observed V segments, including chromosome 9 orphons, were excluded from the earlier analysis of a few hundred of the donors because counts were too low. Because the 87-base-pair reads could not distinguish some IMGT-functional V segments, including TRBV6-2 and TRBV6-3, those segments were excluded. In a later analysis, TCR association rates were found to vary across HLA loci, with the most associated TCRs seen for DRB1 alleles and the fewest for HLA-C alleles. Presence/absence analyses assumed roughly uniform sequencing depth across donors, an assumption that may not hold. Because HLA typing was unavailable for some donors at each locus, only the typed subset was used in association tests. The classifier was reported to diagnose cytomegalovirus status with high specificity and sensitivity in both the original and validation cohorts. A few of the identified cytomegalovirus-associated TCR beta chains were confirmed in vitro to be specific for cytomegalovirus antigens. A total of about 180 TCR beta chains were listed by the study as associated with cytomegalovirus.

The library was produced with the immunoSEQ multiplex PCR assay. A mixture of 60 forward primers for TCR Vbeta segments and 13 reverse primers for TCR Jbeta segments was used in the multiplex PCR. The CDR3 region of rearranged TCR beta genes was amplified from genomic DNA with a multiplex PCR assay. Amplified TCR beta libraries were sequenced as 87-base-pair reads on the Illumina HiSeq System. In the paper's pipeline: In a later analysis, some 80 million unique TCR beta chains were counted across the roughly 610 repertoires, and some 10 million of these chains were shared by at least two donors. A nearest-neighbor algorithm error-corrected the raw reads and collapsed the reads into unique sequences, merging closely related sequences to remove PCR and sequencing errors. V, D and J gene segments were assigned by aligning CDR3 sequences to IMGT reference sequences. For a sequence to be retained, at least a six-nucleotide match to both a V gene segment and a J gene segment was required. A rearrangement counted as productive if the CDR3 had no stop codons and remained in frame with V and J, and every other rearrangement counted as non-productive. Following IMGT convention, CDR3 was defined as the stretch from the second conserved V-encoded cysteine to the conserved J-encoded phenylalanine. In an earlier analysis of more than 550 of the donors, sequences lacking an unambiguous match to a single V gene segment were excluded. In an earlier analysis of 587 of the donors, V segments were called functional above 56.7% productive rearrangements and were called segregating when the between-donor standard deviation exceeded 5%. A statistical classification framework was developed to diagnose cytomegalovirus status using the catalog of TCR beta chain sequences. A later analysis assigned V and J genes by comparing TCR nucleotide sequences with IMGT/GENE-DB human TR gene sequences. Using the TCRdist pipeline, a later analysis assigned CDR3 sequences along with most-parsimonious VDJ recombination scenarios. A later analysis defined each TCR beta chain by its CDR3 amino acid sequence plus V-gene family, and excluded reads lacking a unique V-gene family. In a later analysis, fewer than 650 highly shared, low-generation-probability nucleotide sequences were removed to address suspected cross-contamination and a sequencing artifact. In a later analysis, a clonal expansion index for each public chain was calculated from normalized within-repertoire ranks of inferred template counts. In a later analysis, generation probabilities were computed with a VDJ recombination model fitted to out-of-frame rearrangements, and the resulting probabilities were checked against IGoR. In a later analysis, TCR-TCR, TCR-HLA and TCR-CMV co-occurrence was scored with hypergeometric tests, and a repertoire-size bias correction was applied to TCR pairs. To estimate false discovery rates, a later analysis permuted the HLA or CMV assignments 20 times. In a later analysis, co-occurring TCRs were grouped using DBSCAN, and TCRdist sequence similarity was added for clustering within HLA-allele-positive subsets. For co-occurrence clustering, repertoires with fewer than 30,000 or more than 120,000 public chains were excluded, along with 5 or 6 repertoires with anomalous nucleotide sharing. TCRdb provides this immuneACCESS table in a form limited to in-frame rearrangements. Some clones are lacking; in checked studies, under half of them reflect an unresolved V gene, and why the rest are absent is not known. That table supplies the V and J calls and clone size; D and trimming were determined from the DNA. The sample data list some 85,000 clones, and around 76% of these were observed just once. The ten largest clones add up to approximately 5.6% of the sample.

The cohort consisted of more than 650 healthy bone marrow donors. At the time of sampling, all cohort members were nominally healthy, though unrecorded immune exposures were likely present. The donor tested CMV seropositive and was one of the 289 seropositive cohort members. Every donor gave a peripheral blood sample, and the peripheral blood mononuclear cells from that sample were used for TCR beta sequencing. The Qiagen DNeasy Blood Extraction Kit was used to extract genomic DNA from the blood cell samples. From a lookup of the germline V gene (reference sequence), CDR1 and CDR2 are LNHDA and SQIVND. The junction shows trimming of 3 bases on V and 8 bases on J, plus 10 bases between the germline ends. Inclusive of the bounding cysteine and phenylalanine, the CDR3 is 12 residues long. The entry retains the CDR3 DNA only, 36 bases that are in frame from base 1. Details on this clone: Its antigen target is currently unknown. Base-call qualities are not available, and no considerably larger clone is one nucleotide away.

This TCR was sampled from a man younger than 35 in good health and CMV-seropositive. Here the chain combines TRBV19 and TRBJ1-1, with the D gene too uncertain to name. Sequenced sample: PBMCs. The CDR3 loop reads CASSILGEEAFF. The nucleotides are TGTGCCAGTAGTATTCTTGGAGAGGAAGCTTTCTTT.